These 32 T cell receptor beta chains share one sample of origin, sequenced in a study of CD8 T cells in ankylosing spondylitis. Study findings and constraints: Ankylosing spondylitis blood seemed to carry a telltale TCR beta motif made of fewer than ten highly homologous variants.

Antigens for these TCRs are unknown. TCRdb passed the 5' RACE reads through MiXCR, listing each CDR3 protein once. The repertoire holds a few hundred thousand distinct CDR3 sequences, with about 13% as singletons. The material sequenced was blood, either unsorted or a sorted T cell fraction (not recorded which). These receptors were collected from a male donor with ankylosing spondylitis.

A few counts support this clonotype. The chain links TRBV11-2 to TRBJ2-7; D not resolved. Per germline, CDR1 SGHAT and CDR2 FQNNGV. The V end lost 5 bases, the J end lost 2 bases, and 10 bases lay between the germline ends. CDR3 length equals 13 residues. CDR3 DNA: TGTGCCAGCAGCCTTCAAAGCGCCTACGAGCAGTACGTC. Translation: CASSLQSAYEQYV.

V is TRBV9 and J is TRBJ2-2; D ambiguous. Looked up from germline, CDR1 is SGDLS and CDR2 is YYNGEE. This CDR3 comprises 16 residues. Deletions cut 0 bases from V and 0 bases from J, with 9 bases between. The CDR3 is CASSVGTPTNTGELFF. CDR3 nucleotide sequence: TGTGCCAGCAGCGTAGGTACACCGACGAACACCGGGGAGCTGTTTTTT.

The chain recombines TRBV2 with TRBJ1-1; 9 nucleotides match TRBD1. From germline, CDR1 is SNHLY and CDR2 FYNNEI. Losses at the gene ends were 6 bases for V and 5 bases for J; bases not matched to a gene: 7. This CDR3 spans 14 amino acids. The CDR3 nucleotides read TGTGCCAGCAGCGAAACAGGGGGCATTACTGAAGCTTTCTTT. Residues: CASSETGGITEAFF.

The chain couples TRBV4-2 to TRBJ1-6; 8 nucleotides line up with TRBD1. The CDR3 spans 14 residues. Per germline, CDR1 LGHNA and CDR2 YNFKEQ. Trimming cost V 0 bases and J 10 bases; bases outside gene matches: 2. CDR3 sequence: CASSQDRGLSPLHF. The CDR3 region has the DNA TGTGCCAGCAGCCAAGACAGGGGGCTATCACCCCTCCACTTT.

This clonotype showed up many times. The V gene is TRBV7-9, the J gene TRBJ1-4; D gene unclear. The CDR3 is 16 residues long. Germline V gene data show CDR1 as SEHNR and CDR2 as FQNEAQ (reference sequence). Trimming cost V 4 bases and J 0 bases, with 12 bases left between them. The CDR3 loop is CASSSPRLATNEKLFF. The CDR3 DNA reads as TGTGCCAGCAGCTCCCCTCGGCTTGCAACTAATGAAAAACTGTTTTTT.

The table lists this clonotype with a few counts. V usage is TRBV11-2 and J usage is TRBJ2-5, with D possibly matching TRBD2 (6 bases). The J call is in doubt because the DNA end fits TRBJ2-4 better. The CDR3 extends over 15 amino acids. Germline V CDR1 and CDR2: SGHAT, FQNNGV. The CDR3 loop reads CASSSLRGAGPIQYF. The CDR3 nucleotides are TGTGCCAGCAGCTCCCTACGAGGGGCGGGACCCATTCAGTACTTC.

This clonotype was observed a few times. The V gene is TRBV15, the J gene TRBJ1-3, with D possibly TRBD1 on 5 matching bases. The CDR3 contains 12 residues. Germline CDR1 reads LNHNV; CDR2 reads YYDKDF (reference sequence). V was pared by 5 bases and J by 7 bases, with 9 bases between. CDR3 nucleotide sequence: TGTGCCACCAGCTGGACAAGGAACACCATATATTTT. This encodes CATSWTRNTIYF.

This chain joins TRBV27 and TRBJ2-7; 8 nucleotides match TRBD1. Germline CDR1 reads MNHEY; CDR2 reads SMNVEV (reference sequence). This CDR3 spans 14 amino acids. V lost 4 bases to trimming and J lost 5 bases; unmatched junction nucleotides: 7. CDR3 in amino acids: CASSWTGYVDEQYF. CDR3 bases: TGTGCCAGCAGTTGGACAGGGTATGTTGACGAGCAGTACTTC.

The chain employs TRBV6-5 and TRBJ1-2; D not certain. The V gene's germline CDR1 is MNHEY and CDR2 SVGAGI. The CDR3 runs to 15 residues. V shed 0 bases and J shed 3 bases, with 11 bases lying between them. DNA for the CDR3: TGTGCCAGCAGTTACTCGGACCCAAGGGACTATGGCTACACCTTC. Protein product: CASSYSDPRDYGYTF.

This clonotype was seen ten or more times. The chain is built from TRBV3-1 and TRBJ2-1; TRBD2 matches at 11 bases. This CDR3 has 15 residues. In germline, CDR1 is LGHDT, CDR2 YNNKEL (reference sequence). Trimming at V came to 4 bases and at J to 8 bases, leaving 7 bases not matched to a gene. The CDR3 region has the DNA TGTGCCAGCAGCCTCACTAGCGGGAGCGGCGATGAGCAGTTCTTC. Translated, it gives CASSLTSGSGDEQFF.

This clonotype was counted between two and nine times. The V and J genes are TRBV4-1 and TRBJ1-5, with D hard to call. V was clipped by 6 bases and J by 4 bases, with 10 bases between them. Germline CDR1 reads MGHRA; CDR2 reads YSYEKL. The CDR3 has 13 residues. For the CDR3, the DNA is TGCGCCAGCAGTAACCAGGCGAATCAGCCCCAGCATTTT. This encodes CASSNQANQPQHF.

This clonotype was detected many times. The chain recombines TRBV29-1 with TRBJ2-5; 10 bases map to TRBD2. The CDR3 is made up of 16 amino acids. Trimming took 3 bases from V and 2 from J; bases not matched to a gene: 9. Germline CDR1 is SQVTM and CDR2 is ANQGSEA. The CDR3 DNA sequence: TGCAGCGTTGATCCCTGGCAAGCGGGAGGGCAAGAGACCCAGTACTTC. It codes for CSVDPWQAGGQETQYF.

There are a few counts of this clonotype. This sequence joins TRBV7-6 and TRBJ2-7, with D possibly TRBD2 on 6 matching bases. CDR3 length: 14 amino acids. The germline V and J ends were trimmed by 0 bases and 7 bases, with 13 bases remaining between them. Germline CDR1 SGHVS, CDR2 FNYEAQ. CDR3 nucleotides: TGTGCCAGCAGCTTAGCTAGGACGCGGGGAGAGCAGTACTTC. Amino acids: CASSLARTRGEQYF.

The table lists this clonotype with many counts. For the CDR3, the DNA is TGCGCCAGCAGCCTCTGGGGTGGAAGCGCCTATGGCTACACCTTC. The encoded protein is CASSLWGGSAYGYTF. The chain is built from TRBV5-1 and TRBJ1-2; D remains unclear. CDR1 is SGHRS, CDR2 YFSETQ, per germline. This CDR3 contains 15 residues. V gave up 4 bases and J gave up 4 bases, with 17 bases separating them.

V usage is TRBV18 and J usage is TRBJ2-4, with D unclear. The V gene's germline CDR1 is KGHSH and CDR2 LQKENI. V lost 2 bases, J lost 6 bases, and 5 bases lay in between. The CDR3 length is 12 residues. This chain's CDR3 is CASSPGGNIQYF. In DNA, the CDR3 is TGTGCCAGCTCACCAGGCGGAAACATTCAGTACTTC.

This clonotype was detected a few times. CDR3 protein: CASSQSGGYQNQPQHF. The CDR3 nucleotides are TGTGCCAGCAGCCAATCCGGGGGATACCAAAATCAGCCCCAGCATTTT. J is TRBJ1-5 and V is TRBV3-1, with TRBD1 as a possible D gene (5 bases). Trimming shortened V by 2 bases and J by 4 bases, and 15 bases separated the two germline ends. CDR3 size: 16 residues. Germline V CDR1 and CDR2: LGHDT, YNNKEL (reference sequence). Filled out from reference TRBV3-1 and TRBJ1-5, the complete variable domain reads DTAVSQTPKYLVTQMGNDKSIKCEQNLGHDTMYWYKQDSKKFLKIMFSYNNKELIINETVPNRFSPKSPDKAHLNLHINSLELGDSAVYFCASSQSGGYQNQPQHFGDGTRLSIL.

In this sample, this clonotype turned up a few times. V gene TRBV4-2 combines with J gene TRBJ2-2; D gene ambiguous. CDR3 length: 14 residues. In germline, CDR1 is LGHNA, CDR2 YNFKEQ. Deletions cut 0 bases from V and 4 bases from J, with 6 bases between. The CDR3 loop is CASSQDSPTGELFF. CDR3 coding DNA: TGTGCCAGCAGCCAAGATTCCCCCACCGGGGAGCTGTTTTTT.

This clonotype was seen at least ten times. J is TRBJ1-2 and V is TRBV10-3; 8 bases align to TRBD1. This CDR3 comprises 13 residues. Losses at the gene ends were 8 bases for V and 8 bases for J; bases not matched to a gene: 10. Germline V lookup: CDR1 ENHRY, CDR2 SYGVKD. This CDR3 is CAIGRQGKEGYTF. The CDR3 DNA sequence: TGTGCCATCGGTCGACAGGGGAAGGAGGGCTACACCTTC.

This clonotype was seen ten or more times. This chain links TRBV5-5 with TRBJ1-6, with D uncertain. Germline-derived CDR1 and CDR2 are SGHKS and YYEKEE (reference sequence). This CDR3 region has 15 residues. Trimming stripped 2 bases from V and 0 bases from J, with 6 bases between. CDR3 loop: CASSLQSSYNSPLHF. The CDR3 DNA is TGTGCCAGCAGCTTACAGAGCTCCTATAATTCACCCCTCCACTTT.

This clonotype was seen only a few times. The chain carries TRBV11-3 and TRBJ2-5; TRBD2 matches at 9 bases. This CDR3 region has 16 residues. From germline, CDR1 is SGHNT and CDR2 YENEEA. V was pared by 2 bases and J by 4 bases, with 8 bases of the junction left unmatched. CDR3 bases: TGTGCCAGCAGCTTATTAGCGGGAGTGATCGTAGAGACCCAGTACTTC. Amino acid sequence: CASSLLAGVIVETQYF.

This clonotype showed up many times. The genes are TRBV5-1 and TRBJ2-1, with D tentatively TRBD2 (7 bases). Trimming stripped 4 bases from V and 0 bases from J, with 17 bases between. The CDR3 extends over 17 amino acids. Germline assignment: CDR1 SGHRS and CDR2 YFSETQ. The CDR3 spells CASSLEGGSSSYNEQFF. CDR3 nucleotide sequence: TGCGCCAGCAGCCTGGAGGGGGGGAGTAGCTCCTACAATGAGCAGTTCTTC.

This clonotype was counted a few times. This rearrangement joins TRBV20-1 to TRBJ2-2; 11 bases agree with TRBD2. Germline CDR1 and CDR2: DFQATT and SNEGSKA (reference sequence). V was clipped by 3 bases and J by 5 bases; unmatched bases: 5. This CDR3 region has 15 residues. The DNA of the CDR3 is TGCAGTGCTAGTCAACTAGCGGGAGATACCGGGGAGCTGTTTTTT. Translating gives CSASQLAGDTGELFF.

This clonotype was observed a handful of times. The chain carries TRBV7-2 and TRBJ2-1; the match to TRBD2 covers 13 bases. V dropped 8 bases and J dropped 9; count of bases not matched to a gene: 13. Germline lookup yields CDR1 SGHTA and CDR2 FQGNSA. The length of the CDR3 is 16 residues. CDR3 DNA: TGTGCCAGCGGCGTAGGGGGGACTAGCGGGAAGGCTGAGCAGTTCTTC. Protein product: CASGVGGTSGKAEQFF. The full variable domain, with the rest looked up from reference TRBV7-2 and TRBJ2-1, is GAGVSQSPSNKVTEKGKDVELRCDPISGHTALYWYRQSLGQGLEFLIYFQGNSAPDKSGLPSDRFSAERTGGSVSTLTIQRTQQEDSAVYLCASGVGGTSGKAEQFFGPGTRLTVL.

This clonotype was seen once. The CDR3 sequence: CASSLRPLREYANEQYF. CDR3 bases: TGTGCCAGCAGTTTAAGGCCCCTGCGAGAATACGCTAACGAGCAGTACTTC. This chain links TRBV27 with TRBJ2-7; D uncertain. The V gene's germline CDR1 is MNHEY and CDR2 SMNVEV (reference sequence). V was shortened by 2 bases and J by 5 bases, with 22 bases between the two germline ends. This CDR3 has 17 amino acids.

The chain employs TRBV29-1 and TRBJ1-1; no firm D call. Trimming took 5 bases from V and 5 from J, leaving 9 bases between them. Germline-derived CDR1 and CDR2 are SQVTM and ANQGSEA. This CDR3 has 11 residues. The CDR3 reads CSVRSYTEAFF. As DNA, the CDR3 is TGCAGCGTTAGGTCCTATACTGAAGCTTTCTTT.

The chain is built from TRBV11-1 and TRBJ2-1; 8 nucleotides match TRBD2. J gave up 5 bases and V 5 bases, and 8 bases lay outside the gene matches. The germline V gene encodes CDR1 SGHAT and CDR2 FQDESV (reference sequence). The CDR3 is made up of 15 amino acids. In nucleotides, the CDR3 is TGTGCCAGCAGCCAAGACGCGGGAGGACACAATGAGCAGTTCTTC. Protein sequence: CASSQDAGGHNEQFF.

This clonotype came up a few times. This rearrangement joins TRBV7-9 to TRBJ2-3; 10 nucleotides match TRBD2. The CDR3 totals 16 residues. In germline, CDR1 is SEHNR, CDR2 FQNEAQ (reference sequence). The trim removed 2 bases at V and 8 bases at J, leaving 10 bases unmatched. CDR3 sequence reads: CASSLFGPSGSRTQYF. The CDR3 bases are TGTGCCAGCAGCTTATTCGGGCCTAGCGGGAGTCGTACGCAGTATTTT.

This chain links TRBV6-1 with TRBJ1-3; the match to TRBD1 covers 7 bases. Unmatched junction bases numbered 5, after V lost 6 bases and J lost 0 bases. The CDR3 covers 15 residues. The germline V gene encodes CDR1 MNHNS and CDR2 SASEGT. CDR3 sequence: CASSRDSGSGNTIYF. CDR3 DNA sequence: TGTGCCAGCAGCCGGGACAGCGGCTCTGGAAACACCATATATTTT.

This clonotype occurred a few times. V is TRBV5-1 and J is TRBJ2-5; D perhaps matches TRBD1 (7 bases). Germline V gene sequence: CDR1 SGHRS, CDR2 YFSETQ. This CDR3 is 14 amino acids long. Trimming stripped 0 bases from V and 10 bases from J, with 16 bases between. CDR3 sequence (DNA): TGCGCCAGCAGCTTGGACAGGGGAAGGCGGGGCCAGTACTTC. Encoded protein: CASSLDRGRRGQYF. Full variable domain (outside the CDR3, taken from reference TRBV5-1 and TRBJ2-5): KAGVTQTPRYLIKTRGQQVTLSCSPISGHRSVSWYQQTPGQGLQFLFEYFSETQRNKGNFPGRFSGRQFSNSRSEMNVSTLELGDSALYLCASSLDRGRRGQYFGPGTRLLVL.

CDR3 DNA: TGTGCCAGCAGCGTAGCTTTCACCGGCGTTGGATACAATGAGCAGTTCTTC. Translation: CASSVAFTGVGYNEQFF. This rearrangement joins TRBV9 to TRBJ2-1; D remains unclear. Trimming pared 0 bases from V and 4 bases from J, leaving 17 bases between. The CDR3 is 17 residues long. CDR1 SGDLS and CDR2 YYNGEE come from the germline V gene.

The sample holds a few counts of this clonotype. This rearrangement joins TRBV7-2 to TRBJ2-5; D remains ambiguous. Trimming took 1 base from V and 0 from J, leaving 9 bases between them. Germline V lookup: CDR1 SGHTA, CDR2 FQGNSA. The CDR3 runs to 15 residues. Here the CDR3 reads CASSLVGDNQETQYF. DNA of the CDR3: TGTGCCAGCAGCTTAGTCGGAGACAACCAAGAGACCCAGTACTTC.

The rearrangement joins TRBV7-2 to TRBJ2-3; TRBD2 agrees at 8 bases. The CDR3 covers 16 residues. The trim removed 4 bases at V and 3 bases at J, leaving 9 bases unmatched. The germline gives CDR1 SGHTA, CDR2 FQGNSA. CDR3 residues: CASSSWRGESTDTQYF. CDR3 bases: TGTGCCAGCAGCTCCTGGCGGGGGGAGAGTACAGATACGCAGTATTTT.